This T cell receptor (beta chain) was sequenced during a study of cytomegalovirus exposure and HLA in healthy donors. Overall study results and limits: For most TCR beta V segments, an earlier analysis put the productive rate at about 87% or about 30% of the time.

The PCR was carried out with 60 Vbeta primers and 13 Jbeta primers. Sequencing was performed with immunoSEQ multiplex PCR; in TCRdb, only in-frame clones are kept and a portion is missing. The repertoire holds 100,000 to 150,000 clones, more than 65% seen once, with roughly 1.5% in the top ten. About this clone itself: Its specificity is not known. Relative to the germline gene, one junction end is altered; a read error may explain this.

The receptor comes from a young woman in good health and CMV-seronegative. The sequencing sample was made of PBMCs.

The CDR3 nucleotides read TGTGCCATCAGTGAGTTCCTGGACACCCACTCTGGGGCCAACGGCCTGACTTTC. Protein product: CAISEFLDTHSGANGLTF. The rearrangement links TRBV10-3 to TRBJ2-6; D is possibly TRBD1 (5 bases). The germline CDR1 and CDR2 sequences are ENHRY and SYGVKD. The CDR3 sequence is 18 residues long.